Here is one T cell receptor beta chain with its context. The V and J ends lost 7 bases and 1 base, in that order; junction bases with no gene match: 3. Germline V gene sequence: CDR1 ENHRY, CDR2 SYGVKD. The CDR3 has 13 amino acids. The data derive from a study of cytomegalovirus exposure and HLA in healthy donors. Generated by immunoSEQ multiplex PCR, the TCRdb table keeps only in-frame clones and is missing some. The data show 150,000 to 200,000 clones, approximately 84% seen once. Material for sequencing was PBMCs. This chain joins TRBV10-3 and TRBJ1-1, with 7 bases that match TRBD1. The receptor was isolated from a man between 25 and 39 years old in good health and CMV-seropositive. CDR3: CAITRDRNTEAFF. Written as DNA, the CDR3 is TGTGCCATCACCAGGGACAGGAACACTGAAGCTTTCTTT.